The 6 T cell receptor beta chains below all came from one sample that was sequenced in a study of T cell responses to AZD1222 COVID-19 vaccine. Produced via immunoSEQ multiplex PCR; TCRdb's table is partial and in-frame only. This table has 88,000 or so clones, 89% appearing once. The sample in question was peripheral blood, obtained on day 0 of AZD1222 vaccination. The receptor source for this set is an adult in good health.

The CDR3, as DNA: TGTGCCAGTAGTATTAAGAGATTTAACACTGAAGCTTTCTTT. Its translation is CASSIKRFNTEAFF. The gene calls are TRBV19 and TRBJ1-1; D unclear. This CDR3 region has 14 residues. The germline V and J ends were trimmed by 3 bases and 2 bases, with 10 bases remaining between them. CDR1 and CDR2 (germline): LNHDA, SQIVND (reference sequence).

J is TRBJ1-2 and V is TRBV9; the D gene is possibly TRBD1 (5 bases). V lost 0 bases to trimming and J lost 4 bases, with 19 bases between them. CDR3 size: 17 residues. Germline V gene sequence: CDR1 SGDLS, CDR2 YYNGEE. The DNA for the CDR3 is TGTGCCAGCAGCGTAGGGGTAAGGCAGGAAGACAGCTATGGCTACACCTTC. As protein: CASSVGVRQEDSYGYTF.

The genes are TRBV7-3 and TRBJ1-2, with D uncertain. V was clipped by 1 base and J by 2 bases, with 5 bases between them. CDR3 length: 13 amino acids. From germline, CDR1 is SGHTA and CDR2 FQGTGA. CDR3 sequence: CASSLMGNYGYTF. For the CDR3, the DNA is TGTGCCAGCAGCTTAATGGGGAACTATGGCTACACCTTC.

This sequence joins TRBV2 and TRBJ1-5; possible D gene TRBD1, 5 bases. This CDR3 is built from 18 residues. The germline V gene has CDR1 SNHLY and CDR2 FYNNEI. The germline V and J ends were trimmed by 5 bases and 0 bases, with 20 bases remaining between them. CDR3 nucleotide sequence: TGTGCCAGCAGTCCCCAGTACCCAGGACACCATAGCAATCAGCCCCAGCATTTT. Its protein product is CASSPQYPGHHSNQPQHF.

The chain links TRBV9 to TRBJ2-7; D is unclear. Trimming stripped 8 bases from V and 0 bases from J, with 18 bases between. CDR1 is SGDLS and CDR2 is YYNGEE in the germline V gene. This CDR3 has 15 amino acids. The CDR3 sequence: CASSPTGRNSYEQYF. The CDR3 DNA reads as TGTGCCAGTTCTCCCACCGGGCGGAACTCCTACGAGCAGTACTTC.

The CDR3 DNA reads as TGTGCCACCAGTGATCCAGGGTCGGCTTTTGAGGAGCAGTTCTTC. Translated, it gives CATSDPGSAFEEQFF. The gene calls are TRBV24-1 and TRBJ2-1, with D tentatively TRBD1 (5 bases). There are 15 residues in the CDR3. V lost 3 bases to trimming and J lost 10 bases, with 18 bases between them. CDR1 and CDR2 (germline): KGHDR, SFDVKD.